The rows below give T cell receptor beta chains drawn from one sample of a study of T cell responses to AZD1222 COVID-19 vaccine. The data were produced by immunoSEQ multiplex PCR, yet TCRdb's version contains in-frame clones alone and is incomplete. The sample consists of around 100,000 clones, 80% to 95% of them appearing once. Here the sequenced sample was peripheral blood, taken on day 0 of AZD1222 vaccination. The receptor source for this set is an adult in good health. Both conserved end residues are part of each CDR3. A D gene is named only where the DNA matches it firmly.

CDR3 protein: CASSRAVGPPWTQYF
D gene: -
V gene: TRBV19
J gene: TRBJ2-5

CDR3 protein: CASRQGAREKLFF
D gene: TRBD1
V gene: TRBV12-3/TRBV12-4
J gene: TRBJ1-4

CDR3 protein: CASSFSQGMSEQYF
D gene: -
V gene: TRBV27
J gene: TRBJ2-7

CDR3 protein: CATSRGQAKETQYF
D gene: -
V gene: TRBV15
J gene: TRBJ2-5

CDR3 protein: CASSEGGRANNEQFF
D gene: -
V gene: TRBV6-1
J gene: TRBJ2-1

CDR3 protein: CASSQGSSGANVLTF
D gene: -
V gene: TRBV14
J gene: TRBJ2-6

CDR3 protein: CASNSGRVDEQYF
D gene: TRBD2
V gene: TRBV12-3/TRBV12-4
J gene: TRBJ2-7

CDR3 protein: CASSSGQEQFF
D gene: -
V gene: TRBV11-2
J gene: TRBJ2-1

CDR3 protein: CASRPWGTVSNYGYTF
D gene: -
V gene: TRBV5-6
J gene: TRBJ1-2

CDR3 protein: CASSLAGSTDTQYF
D gene: -
V gene: TRBV5-4
J gene: TRBJ2-3

CDR3 protein: CASSPDVNRGPEAFF
D gene: TRBD1
V gene: TRBV18
J gene: TRBJ1-1

CDR3 protein: CASSQDPANTEAFF
D gene: -
V gene: TRBV4-2
J gene: TRBJ1-1

CDR3 protein: CSVEVIGTAIYNEQFF
D gene: TRBD1
V gene: TRBV29-1
J gene: TRBJ2-1

CDR3 protein: CASSPYAGSYEQYF
D gene: -
V gene: TRBV7-6
J gene: TRBJ2-7

CDR3 protein: CATSPPGPNEQFF
D gene: -
V gene: TRBV15
J gene: TRBJ2-1

CDR3 protein: CASSLGGGSGTDTQYF
D gene: TRBD2
V gene: TRBV7-9
J gene: TRBJ2-3

CDR3 protein: CASSSGQGNTQYF
D gene: TRBD1
V gene: TRBV28
J gene: TRBJ2-3

CDR3 protein: CANRYSSGRACWYNEQFF
D gene: TRBD2
V gene: TRBV6-7
J gene: TRBJ2-1

CDR3 protein: CASSELGGSNQPQHF
D gene: -
V gene: TRBV2
J gene: TRBJ1-5

CDR3 protein: CASSPGQGDDSPLHF
D gene: TRBD1
V gene: TRBV18
J gene: TRBJ1-6

CDR3 protein: CASSLVTGRTQYF
D gene: TRBD1
V gene: TRBV5-6
J gene: TRBJ2-3

CDR3 protein: CAIKAGTGDNSPLHF
D gene: TRBD1
V gene: TRBV10-3
J gene: TRBJ1-6

CDR3 protein: CASSSRTSGSVNEQFF
D gene: TRBD2
V gene: TRBV7-8
J gene: TRBJ2-1

CDR3 protein: CATSRDEVAGDFRSSYNEQFF
D gene: TRBD2
V gene: TRBV15
J gene: TRBJ2-1

CDR3 protein: CASSIVAESSYEQYF
D gene: -
V gene: TRBV19
J gene: TRBJ2-7

CDR3 protein: CASSLGTGEQPQHF
D gene: TRBD1
V gene: TRBV11-2
J gene: TRBJ1-5

CDR3 protein: CSASGQTSGQETQYF
D gene: TRBD2
V gene: TRBV20-1
J gene: TRBJ2-5

CDR3 protein: CASSQLHGTSGVGLYEQYF
D gene: TRBD2
V gene: TRBV4-2
J gene: TRBJ2-7

CDR3 protein: CASRSNSYNEQFF
D gene: -
V gene: TRBV27
J gene: TRBJ2-1

CDR3 protein: CASSPGTGGTYEQYF
D gene: TRBD1
V gene: TRBV18
J gene: TRBJ2-7

CDR3 protein: CASSLKRSSTDTQYF
D gene: -
V gene: TRBV27
J gene: TRBJ2-3

CDR3 protein: CASSLKGGLAKNIQYF
D gene: -
V gene: TRBV7-2
J gene: TRBJ2-4

CDR3 protein: CASSDSGRGADTQYF
D gene: TRBD2
V gene: TRBV6-4
J gene: TRBJ2-3

CDR3 protein: CASSEQGGAWNEQFF
D gene: TRBD1
V gene: TRBV6-1
J gene: TRBJ2-1

CDR3 protein: CASSTQENTEAFF
D gene: -
V gene: TRBV7-3
J gene: TRBJ1-1

CDR3 protein: CASRRDGITGNTIYF
D gene: -
V gene: TRBV6-5
J gene: TRBJ1-3

CDR3 protein: CASSLGLANNNEQFF
D gene: TRBD2
V gene: TRBV28
J gene: TRBJ2-1

CDR3 protein: CASSVWRGGTDTQYF
D gene: -
V gene: TRBV9
J gene: TRBJ2-3

CDR3 protein: CASSLGMSYGYTF
D gene: -
V gene: TRBV27
J gene: TRBJ1-2

CDR3 protein: CASRGGRRNQPQHF
D gene: -
V gene: TRBV6-5
J gene: TRBJ1-5

CDR3 protein: CASSRQNTEAFF
D gene: -
V gene: TRBV2
J gene: TRBJ1-1

CDR3 protein: CASTKYDWRWSSYNEQFF
D gene: -
V gene: TRBV28
J gene: TRBJ2-1

CDR3 protein: CASRVGRPTYNEQFF
D gene: -
V gene: TRBV27
J gene: TRBJ2-1

CDR3 protein: CASSLGLAGGRLQYF
D gene: TRBD2
V gene: TRBV5-1
J gene: TRBJ2-7

CDR3 protein: CASSQDIGSHNEQFF
D gene: -
V gene: TRBV3-1/TRBV3-2
J gene: TRBJ2-1

CDR3 protein: CASSYLGGAYEQYF
D gene: -
V gene: TRBV6-6
J gene: TRBJ2-7

CDR3 protein: CASSILVGPQGLHNEQFF
D gene: TRBD1
V gene: TRBV19
J gene: TRBJ2-1

CDR3 protein: CASRQSLDLDYTF
D gene: -
V gene: TRBV11-2
J gene: TRBJ1-2

CDR3 protein: CASSYSGLNTEAFF
D gene: -
V gene: TRBV6-5
J gene: TRBJ1-1

CDR3 protein: CASDFSREDYNSPLHF
D gene: -
V gene: TRBV27
J gene: TRBJ1-6

CDR3 protein: CASSPRGLRYNEQFF
D gene: TRBD1
V gene: TRBV5-8
J gene: TRBJ2-1

CDR3 protein: CASSQDSYSPLHF
D gene: -
V gene: TRBV14
J gene: TRBJ1-6

CDR3 protein: CASSLARTGTYEQYF
D gene: TRBD1
V gene: TRBV7-8
J gene: TRBJ2-7

CDR3 protein: CASSSGGAHLEQYF
D gene: TRBD2
V gene: TRBV6-5
J gene: TRBJ2-7

CDR3 protein: CASSSGRGNTGELFF
D gene: TRBD2
V gene: TRBV6-5
J gene: TRBJ2-2

CDR3 protein: CASSDGMNTEAFF
D gene: -
V gene: TRBV25-1
J gene: TRBJ1-1

CDR3 protein: CASSVGSQREGYNEQFF
D gene: TRBD2
V gene: TRBV9
J gene: TRBJ2-1